A single count supports the clone carrying this TCR beta chain. The target antigen is unknown. This sample stems from a study of T cell responses to AZD1222 COVID-19 vaccine. For the study at large: Analyses pooled second doses at about 4 or about 12 weeks.

The assay was immunoSEQ multiplex PCR, and TCRdb's table has in-frame clones only and misses some. The sample carries a few hundred thousand clones, 85% to 95% recorded once. Study-wide results and caveats: The donor group comprised mostly white British people and more females; the analysis possibly underestimated clonal diversity. Once two AZD1222 doses were given, Spike-specific TCR breadth and depth went up.

Looked up from germline, CDR1 is SEHNR and CDR2 is FQNEAQ (reference sequence). The CDR3 loop spans 14 amino acids. Trimming pared 7 bases from V and 4 bases from J, leaving 15 bases between. The receptor was isolated from an adult in good health. The chain is built from TRBV7-9 and TRBJ2-3; D uncertain. The sample in question was peripheral blood, obtained on day 0 of AZD1222 vaccination. The CDR3 loop reads CASNPGQWPDTQYF. The CDR3 nucleotides are TGTGCCAGCAACCCGGGCCAATGGCCAGATACGCAGTATTTT.